This TCR beta chain was sequenced in a study of regulatory T cells in long-lasting Graves disease (dated by TCRdb to about 2021). Broadly, across the study: In the newly diagnosed Graves' disease group, patients had been taking antithyroid drugs for less than 3 months. TCR sequencing covered 13 persistent and about 20 newly diagnosed Graves' disease patients, some 33 samples in total. Persistent Graves' disease patients were compared with newly diagnosed Graves' disease patients by peripheral blood TCR sequencing and RNA sequencing. The study took place in China and was registered as a clinical trial.

From the cysteine up to the phenylalanine, the CDR3 has a length of 16 residues. The DNA shown is the 48-base CDR3, in frame from base 1. CDR1 SGHTA and CDR2 FQGNSA are derived from the germline V gene. General study outcomes and caveats: Peripheral blood alone was examined, since thyroid tissue, which constituted the primary lesion, could not be accessed. Compared with newly diagnosed patients, patients with persistent Graves' disease had lower TCR Shannon entropy and fewer highly expanded clones, which suggests clonal expansion. The small sample size was acknowledged by the authors as a limitation that may reduce accuracy. TRBV28, TRBJ1-2 and TRBJ2-5 were preferentially used in persistent disease, while TRBV20-1 and TRBJ2-1 were favored in newly diagnosed disease. Only the TCR beta chain was sequenced and analyzed. Persistent patients shared more public clonotypes among themselves (2,741) than newly diagnosed patients did (approximately 970).

A remark on this clonotype: Its specific antigen is unknown. No quality values exist for individual bases; no much larger clone is one base distant.

The meaning of the sample's time point label: newly diagnosed GD, antithyroid drugs for less than 3 months. For both TCR sequencing and RNA sequencing, RNA was extracted from PBMCs using TRIzol. The diagnosis of Graves' disease was made according to American Thyroid Association guidelines. Recruitment of patients was carried out at an endocrinology department in Xi'an, China. Each patient gave approximately 9 milliliters of peripheral blood, collected in an EDTA anticoagulant tube. Ficoll Paque Plus density gradient separation was used to isolate PBMCs, and no further T cell sorting was done. RNA quality was checked with an Agilent 2100 Bioanalyzer and agarose gel, and concentration with a NanoDrop 2000. The library was prepared using multiplex PCR. The sample was run on an Illumina HiSeq 4000. iRepertoire HTBI primers and Arm-PCR amplification of CDR3 regions were used to construct TCR beta libraries. PCR products were gel purified before sequencing. Turning to the authors' computational methods: A total of roughly 58 TRBV and 14 TRBJ segments were identified across samples and were used for gene usage analysis of CDR3 amino acid clonotypes. Filtered high-quality paired reads were merged into contigs using COPE and FqMerger. BLAST was used to align contigs to IMGT TRBV, TRBD and TRBJ reference genes, with CDR3 defined following IMGT. Clonotypes above 0.1% frequency were classified as highly expanded clones. Shannon entropy was used to measure repertoire diversity, and the Gini coefficient was used to measure V-J evenness. Public clonotypes were defined as clonotypes shared by more than one individual. In-frame beta chains were kept once TCRdb had trimmed the public reads at Q25 with fastp and called clones with MiXCR. Rows merge per CDR3 protein into single entries with the most common DNA and genes. TCRdb, rather than the study authors, made the V and J calls. Here the sample has roughly 500,000 distinct CDR3 sequences; around 13% occur a single time. Clones ranked in the top ten supply approximately 19% of the sample.

The same data also went into a second study, on T cells in Graves' hyperthyroidism and ophthalmopathy. As that second paper reports: Graves' hyperthyroidism was defined as stable when no progression to ophthalmopathy occurred over 18 months of follow-up. Hyperthyroidism patients were aged 18 to 65 years and newly diagnosed, with disease duration of less than 2 months. Patients with uncontrolled infections, other autoimmune diseases, pregnancy or lactation were excluded. Diagnoses relied on clinical symptoms, serum thyroxine and TRAb, thyroid ultrasound and orbital computed tomography. A first-round RT-PCR of the TCR CDR3 used the HTBI primer set with the Qiagen OneStep RT-PCR kit. Most expanded thyroid clonotypes (frequency above 0.001) were also found in blood, which suggests that blood repertoires may mirror thyroid immune responses. Ophthalmopathy was separated from stable hyperthyroidism by a 13 V-J signature model, with over 85% sensitivity and about 81% specificity obtained in cross-validation and 80%/75% obtained in testing. In validation, the model predicted progression to ophthalmopathy a median of roughly six months before onset, with approximately 68% sensitivity and almost 75% specificity. TCR V-J signatures able to tell the groups apart were searched for in a discovery cohort of around 95 patients, of whom over 40 had Graves' ophthalmopathy and around 58 had stable Graves' hyperthyroidism. Prospective prediction of ophthalmopathy was tested in an independent validation cohort of fewer than 20 hyperthyroidism patients and approximately 17 patients who later progressed to ophthalmopathy. The 75 to 100 discovery patients were randomly split 7:3 into training and test sets. In addition, the study compared T-cell repertoires in thyroid tissue and in blood from roughly 6 Graves' hyperthyroidism patients. After sampling, hyperthyroidism patients received methimazole starting at 30 mg daily, and ophthalmopathy patients received high-dose intravenous methylprednisolone. Libraries were constructed in a second round of multiplex PCR, after which size selection and purification were performed. Sequencing of the libraries was done on an Illumina HiSeq2000 using paired-end 100 bp reads. SOAPnuke was used to process the raw data, throwing out any read that contained adapters or uncalled bases, had a mean Phred below 15, or lacked an exact constant-primer or identifier match. COPE v1.2.5 was used to merge high-quality paired reads, and clonotypes were defined as unique nucleotide sequences. MiTCR v1.1 was used to align clonotypes to the IMGT TRBV, TRBD and TRBJ reference segments. The analysis was restricted to V-J combinations with a frequency above 0.0001, which together covered approximately 99% of the repertoires. The TCS score was defined as F50 (clonal expansion) divided by E x V (chaos), with BLOSUM62-based TCRdist calculated between CDR3 peptides within each V-J. Welch's t-statistics and random forest reduced fewer than 550 V-J features to 10 to 15, which were used in a naive Bayes classifier (R e1071). No statistical method was used to fix the sample size in advance, and group allocation was not hidden from the investigators. According to the paper, TCR Vbeta CDR3 sequencing was carried out on some 140 peripheral blood samples, which came from 40 to 45 ophthalmopathy, approximately 78 hyperthyroidism and roughly 17 progressor patients.

The receptor comes from a woman aged 45-60 years with Graves disease. Donor details come from another sample of the same person, matched by shared clones. The chain was built from TRBV7-2 and TRBJ2-3; the D gene could be TRBD1 or TRBD2, each one agreeing over 5 bases. Near its end, the DNA agrees better with TRBJ2-1, so the J call may be wrong. The sample was peripheral blood mononuclear cells (PBMCs), taken at new diagnosis, from a patient treated with antithyroid drugs. The DNA reads TGTGCCAGCAGTATCGCGGGCAGGGTGGAAATCGATGAGCAGTTCTTC. Its translation is CASSIAGRVEIDEQFF.